Listed here are 23 T cell receptor beta chains from one sample, sequenced in a study of immune evolution from preneoplasia to lung adenocarcinoma. Using immunoSEQ multiplex PCR, the repertoire was profiled, and TCRdb retains in-frame clones only, with some absent. The sample consists of approximately 6,700 clones, 78% of them appearing once. Sequencing input: FFPE adjacent normal lung tissue. These receptors were collected from a person aged 60-79 years with lung adenocarcinoma.

The chain is built from TRBV27 and TRBJ2-3; 8 bases align to TRBD1. The CDR3 has 15 amino acids. J lost 0 bases, V lost 6 bases, and 5 bases had no gene match. Germline CDR1 and CDR2: MNHEY and SMNVEV (reference sequence). Here the CDR3 DNA reads TGTGCCAGCAGCAGACAGGGGTCTAGCACAGATACGCAGTATTTT. As protein: CASSRQGSSTDTQYF.

By its share, this clone is medium-sized. The chain has TRBV6-5 and TRBJ2-1; TRBD1 is a possible D gene (6 bases). Germline CDR1 and CDR2: MNHEY and SVGAGI. CDR3 length equals 15 residues. The V gene lost 0 bases and the J gene lost 8 bases, with 14 bases spanning the gap. The CDR3 DNA reads as TGTGCCAGCAGTTACTCGAGGCACCAGGGGCATGAGCAGTTCTTC. Its protein is CASSYSRHQGHEQFF.

The chain carries TRBV5-4 and TRBJ2-5; the D call may be TRBD1 or TRBD2 (7 bases each). Germline V gene sequence: CDR1 SGHNT, CDR2 YYREEE (reference sequence). This CDR3 is 15 amino acids long. The V and J ends lost 4 bases and 5 bases respectively, with 18 bases between them. CDR3 in DNA: TGTGCCAGCAGCCCAGGGGGAGGGTCGGGCGAGACCCAGTACTTC. Translated: CASSPGGGSGETQYF. The complete variable domain, with remaining parts taken from reference TRBV5-4 and TRBJ2-5, reads ETGVTQSPTHLIKTRGQQVTLRCSSQSGHNTVSWYQQALGQGPQFIFQYYREEENGRGNFPPRFSGLQFPNYSSELNVNALELDDSALYLCASSPGGGSGETQYFGPGTRLLVL.

This rearrangement joins TRBV6-5 to TRBJ2-3; D may correspond to TRBD1 or TRBD2 (5 bases each). Looked up from germline, CDR1 is MNHEY and CDR2 is SVGAGI. Trimming left V 6 bases short and J 0 bases short, with 13 bases between. The CDR3 has 15 residues. The CDR3 coding sequence is TGTGCCAGCAGCTGGGACGGACTTAGCACAGATACGCAGTATTTT. This encodes CASSWDGLSTDTQYF.

J is TRBJ2-2 and V is TRBV11-3; D remains ambiguous. V dropped 2 bases and J dropped 2 bases, with 6 bases sitting between them. The CDR3 runs 14 residues. The germline V gene has CDR1 SGHNT and CDR2 YENEEA. The CDR3, as DNA: TGTGCCAGCAGCTTAAACTTTAACACCGGGGAGCTGTTTTTT. Its translation is CASSLNFNTGELFF.

A single count supports this clone. The chain employs TRBV7-8 and TRBJ2-6; D might be TRBD2 (5 bases). Germline loops: CDR1 SGHVS, CDR2 FQNEAQ. The CDR3 is 16 residues long. With 5 bases removed from V and 1 base from J, the gap between germline ends came to 12 bases. This CDR3 reads CASSLAGGSGANVLTF. Here the CDR3 DNA reads TGTGCCAGCAGCCTGGCCGGAGGATCTGGGGCCAACGTCCTGACTTTC.

The chain has TRBV6-5 and TRBJ1-5; D possibly corresponds to TRBD1 (6 bases). V was shortened by 0 bases and J by 5 bases, with 11 bases between the two germline ends. CDR3 size: 15 residues. Per germline, CDR1 MNHEY and CDR2 SVGAGI. The CDR3 coding sequence is TGTGCCAGCAGTTACTCTTGGGGGGGCGATCAGCCCCAGCATTTT. It is translated as CASSYSWGGDQPQHF.

The CDR3 nucleotides are TGTGCCAGCAGCCAGGGGACTAGCGGAACCTACGAGCAGTACTTC. Encoded protein: CASSQGTSGTYEQYF. The J gene is TRBJ2-7, the V gene TRBV28; TRBD2 agrees at 11 bases. The CDR3 is 15 amino acids. Per germline, CDR1 MDHEN and CDR2 SYDVKM. Germline trimming cut 6 bases from V and 2 bases from J; bases unmatched to any gene: 6.

This clone was recorded a few times. V gene TRBV6-5 combines with J gene TRBJ1-5, with D possibly TRBD1 on 5 matching bases. V was trimmed by 7 bases and J by 7 bases, leaving 17 bases between them. CDR3 length: 14 amino acids. Germline V gives CDR1 MNHEY, CDR2 SVGAGI. The CDR3 spells CASTRSTGGQPQHF. CDR3 sequence (DNA): TGTGCCAGCACTAGAAGTACAGGCGGGCAGCCCCAGCATTTT.

V gene TRBV27 combines with J gene TRBJ2-7; 11 bases agree with TRBD2. The CDR3 length is 14 residues. Germline CDR1 and CDR2: MNHEY and SMNVEV (reference sequence). The ends lost 3 bases at V and 7 bases at J; junction bases unmatched: 5. The CDR3 coding sequence is TGTGCCAGCAGTTTTCCCCGGACTAGCGGGGAGCAGTACTTC. This encodes CASSFPRTSGEQYF.

This chain connects TRBV19 to TRBJ1-2, with D tentatively TRBD1 (5 bases). V shed 5 bases and J shed 4 bases, with 8 bases lying between them. This CDR3 has 12 amino acids. Germline CDR1 and CDR2: LNHDA and SQIVND (reference sequence). The CDR3 region is CASSWGTYGYTF. In DNA, the CDR3 is TGTGCCAGTAGTTGGGGGACCTATGGCTACACCTTC.

There are a few counts of this clone. V usage is TRBV10-3 and J usage is TRBJ2-7; 7 nucleotides agree with TRBD1. Germline trimming cut 5 bases from V and 4 bases from J; bases unmatched to any gene: 11. Germline V CDR1 and CDR2: ENHRY, SYGVKD. The CDR3 is 15 amino acids. CDR3 loop: CAISQLGQAKYEQYF. The CDR3 DNA sequence: TGTGCCATCAGTCAACTCGGACAGGCTAAATACGAGCAGTACTTC.

This chain links TRBV27 with TRBJ1-2; no firm D call. Germline-derived CDR1 and CDR2 are MNHEY and SMNVEV (reference sequence). This CDR3 region has 14 residues. V was clipped by 3 bases and J by 0 bases, with 8 bases between them. In DNA form, the CDR3 reads TGTGCCAGCAGTTTTTCGGGAGCTAACTATGGCTACACCTTC. This translates into CASSFSGANYGYTF.

The chain combines TRBV7-2 with TRBJ2-3; D call uncertain. The germline V gene has CDR1 SGHTA and CDR2 FQGNSA. The CDR3 runs to 12 residues. Trimming left V 0 bases short and J 4 bases short, with 2 bases between. CDR3 nucleotide sequence: TGTGCCAGCAGCTTAGCCGCAGATACGCAGTATTTT. Amino acids: CASSLAADTQYF.

This clone occurred once. The rearrangement links TRBV7-8 to TRBJ2-4; D unresolved. Per the germline V gene, CDR1 is SGHVS and CDR2 is FQNEAQ. This CDR3 is built from 16 residues. Trimming removed 1 base from V and 5 bases from J, with 15 bases in between. The CDR3 is CASSLVGAGYENIQYF. For the CDR3, the DNA is TGTGCCAGCAGCTTAGTAGGTGCAGGATATGAAAACATTCAGTACTTC.

The chain employs TRBV5-4 and TRBJ2-7; D might be TRBD2 (7 bases). Germline CDR1 is SGHNT and CDR2 is YYREEE (reference sequence). The CDR3 loop spans 16 amino acids. V lost 4 bases to trimming and J lost 5 bases, with 22 bases between them. CDR3 in DNA: TGTGCCAGCAGCCCATCTCGGGCGGGAGCAGGGGACGAGCAGTACTTC. Its translation: CASSPSRAGAGDEQYF.

The chain employs TRBV19 and TRBJ1-4; 7 positions agree with TRBD1. Germline CDR1 reads LNHDA; CDR2 reads SQIVND (reference sequence). The V gene end was trimmed by 6 bases and the J gene end by 3 bases; junction bases not matched to a gene: 4. The CDR3 loop spans 14 amino acids. DNA of the CDR3: TGTGCCAGTAGACAGGGGCAACCTAATGAAAAACTGTTTTTT. This gives the protein CASRQGQPNEKLFF.

This sequence joins TRBV6-1 and TRBJ2-1, with D unresolved. Trimming took 3 bases from V and 9 from J, leaving 15 bases between them. Germline assignment: CDR1 MNHNS and CDR2 SASEGT. CDR3 length: 14 residues. In nucleotides, the CDR3 is TGTGCCAGCAGTGAGGCTGAATGGCATACTGAGCAGTTCTTC. Amino acids: CASSEAEWHTEQFF.

The chain links TRBV7-3 to TRBJ2-2; no clear D. CDR1 is SGHTA and CDR2 is FQGTGA in the germline V gene. The CDR3 runs 13 residues. Trimming removed 5 bases from V and 3 bases from J, with 7 bases in between. The CDR3 DNA follows: TGTGCCAGCAGCCCCGGTTACACCGGGGAGCTGTTTTTT. It codes for CASSPGYTGELFF.

The chain couples TRBV10-3 to TRBJ2-6; 11 nucleotides agree with TRBD1. With V trimmed by 6 bases and J by 0 bases, 4 bases remained unmatched. CDR3 length: 17 residues. In germline, CDR1 is ENHRY, CDR2 SYGVKD. The CDR3 is CAIRSGTGGSGANVLTF. CDR3 in DNA: TGTGCCATCAGGAGCGGGACAGGGGGCTCTGGGGCCAACGTCCTGACTTTC.

This clone was recorded once. V is TRBV9 and J is TRBJ2-3, with 7 bases matching TRBD2. The germline V gene has CDR1 SGDLS and CDR2 YYNGEE. V was clipped by 0 bases and J by 3 bases; unmatched bases: 4. CDR3 length equals 15 residues. CDR3 in DNA: TGTGCCAGCAGCGTAGAGTTGCGGGAGACAGATACGCAGTATTTT. Amino acid sequence: CASSVELRETDTQYF.

In DNA form, the CDR3 reads TGTGCCAGCTCAGTAGACAGGGACCAAGGCTACACCTTC. It specifies CASSVDRDQGYTF. The chain links TRBV18 to TRBJ1-2, with 7 bases that match TRBD1. The CDR3 loop spans 13 amino acids. After removal of 5 bases from V and 8 bases from J, the junction contained 8 bases not matched to a gene. Per the germline V gene, CDR1 is KGHSH and CDR2 is LQKENI.

V usage is TRBV5-1 and J usage is TRBJ1-5; D is undetermined. Germline V gene data show CDR1 as SGHRS and CDR2 as YFSETQ. Trimming shortened V by 7 bases and J by 2 bases, and 10 bases separated the two germline ends. The CDR3 extends over 13 amino acids. In nucleotides, the CDR3 is TGCGCCAGCCGTCAGGACCGCAATCAGCCCCAGCATTTT. Translated: CASRQDRNQPQHF.